The clone carrying this T cell receptor beta chain has at least ten counts. MiXCR, applied by TCRdb to the 5' RACE reads, yields one record per CDR3 protein. This table has 750,000 to 950,000 distinct CDR3 sequences, 9% to 15% appearing once. The data were taken from a study of identical twins. The germline gives CDR1 ENHRY, CDR2 SYGVKD. Trimming at V came to 8 bases and at J to 3 bases, leaving 10 bases not matched to a gene. There are 14 residues in the CDR3. These data also formed part of another study, on yellow fever vaccine responses in identical twins.

The material sequenced was PBMCs. The receptor was isolated from a woman aged 18-29 years in good health. The V gene is TRBV10-3, the J gene TRBJ2-7, with 7 positions matching TRBD2. The CDR3 sequence is CAIRREGEGYEQYF. The CDR3 DNA sequence: TGTGCCATCCGAAGGGAAGGGGAGGGCTACGAGCAGTACTTC.